This T cell receptor (beta chain) was captured in a study of cytomegalovirus exposure and HLA in healthy donors. Study details: Earlier, roughly 120 million unique TCR beta sequences were recovered from about 200 million T cells by an analysis.

As concerns this clone: Antigen unknown.

Despite likely unrecorded immune exposures, the donors were nominally healthy at the time of sampling. PCR primers comprised 60 Vbeta and 13 Jbeta primers. The protocol was immunoSEQ multiplex PCR, while the TCRdb copy is restricted to in-frame clones and leaves out a portion. Of over 110,000 clones in the sample, around 73% were seen once. This CDR3 has 13 residues. Germline CDR1 reads LNHDA; CDR2 reads SQIVND (reference sequence). The ends lost 10 bases at V and 3 bases at J; junction bases unmatched: 6. General study findings and limits: CMV antigen specificity of three CMV-associated chains was confirmed in vitro. Further analysis, carried out later, found HLA-associated TCR beta chains more clonally expanded than equally common other chains.

The TCR sequence derives from a woman aged 40 to 55 in good health and CMV-seronegative. The gene calls are TRBV19 and TRBJ2-3; 8 bases map to TRBD2. Sequenced input: PBMCs. For the CDR3, the DNA is TGTGCCACCATCGGCGGGGGGACAGATACGCAGTATTTT. Translated, it gives CATIGGGTDTQYF.